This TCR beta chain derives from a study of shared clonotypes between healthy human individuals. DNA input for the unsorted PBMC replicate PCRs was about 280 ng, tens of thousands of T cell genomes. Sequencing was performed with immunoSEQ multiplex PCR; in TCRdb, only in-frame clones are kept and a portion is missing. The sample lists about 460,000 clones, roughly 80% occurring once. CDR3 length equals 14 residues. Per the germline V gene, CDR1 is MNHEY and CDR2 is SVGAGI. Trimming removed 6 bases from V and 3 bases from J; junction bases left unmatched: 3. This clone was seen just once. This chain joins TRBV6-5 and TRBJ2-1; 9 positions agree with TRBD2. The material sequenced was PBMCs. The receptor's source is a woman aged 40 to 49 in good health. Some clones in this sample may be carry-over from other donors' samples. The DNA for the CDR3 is TGTGCCAGCAGCTTAGCGGGAGACTACAATGAGCAGTTCTTC. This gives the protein CASSLAGDYNEQFF.